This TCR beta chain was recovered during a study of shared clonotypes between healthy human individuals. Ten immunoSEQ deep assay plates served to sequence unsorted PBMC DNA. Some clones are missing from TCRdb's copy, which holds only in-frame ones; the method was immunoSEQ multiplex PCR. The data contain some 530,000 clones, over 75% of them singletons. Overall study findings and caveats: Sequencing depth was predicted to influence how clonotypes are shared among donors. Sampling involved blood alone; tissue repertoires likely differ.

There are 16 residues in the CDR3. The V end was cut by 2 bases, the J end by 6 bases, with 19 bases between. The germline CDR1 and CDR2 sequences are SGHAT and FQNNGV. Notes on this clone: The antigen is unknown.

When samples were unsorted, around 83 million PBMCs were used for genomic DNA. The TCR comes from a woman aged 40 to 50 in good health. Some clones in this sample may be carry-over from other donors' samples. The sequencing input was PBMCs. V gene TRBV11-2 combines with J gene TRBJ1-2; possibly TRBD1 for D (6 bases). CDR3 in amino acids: CASSLNRMGARNGYTF. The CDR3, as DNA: TGTGCCAGCAGCTTAAACCGTATGGGGGCGCGGAATGGCTACACCTTC. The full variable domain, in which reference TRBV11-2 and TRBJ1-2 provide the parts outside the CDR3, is EAGVAQSPRYKIIEKRQSVAFWCNPISGHATLYWYQQILGQGPKLLIQFQNNGVVDDSQLPKDRFSAERLKGVDSTLKIQPAKLEDSAVYLCASSLNRMGARNGYTFGSGTRLTVV.